Each of the 8 T cell receptor beta chains below was sequenced from the same sample in a study of CD4+ T cells in melanoma. Repertoires were generated with immunoSEQ multiplex PCR, while TCRdb's copy carries only in-frame clones and drops some. The data hold about 55,000 clones, with roughly 69% observed a single time. The specimen was tumor tissue. These receptors all come from a human donor with melanoma.

Many counts were recorded for this clone. The V and J genes are TRBV10-3 and TRBJ2-7; 9 bases line up with TRBD1. V trimming: 7 bases; J trimming: 5 bases; junction bases outside the gene matches: 9. Germline CDR1 reads ENHRY; CDR2 reads SYGVKD. This CDR3 is 14 amino acids long. The CDR3 bases are TGTGCCATCACTGGCGGGACAGGGAGCGACGAGCAGTACTTC. Residues: CAITGGTGSDEQYF.

This clone was observed once. The chain combines TRBV28 with TRBJ1-6; D gene ambiguous. V dropped 4 bases and J dropped 8 bases, with 6 bases sitting between them. CDR1 is MDHEN, CDR2 SYDVKM, per germline. There are 12 residues in the CDR3. The CDR3 DNA reads as TGTGCCAGCAGTTCCCTCTATTCACCCCTCCACTTT. Translation: CASSSLYSPLHF.

The chain has TRBV5-1 and TRBJ2-1; 11 bases match TRBD2. Unmatched junction bases numbered 3, after V lost 0 bases and J lost 4 bases. CDR3 length: 16 residues. Germline lookup yields CDR1 SGHRS and CDR2 YFSETQ. For the CDR3, the DNA is TGCGCCAGCAGCTTGGCCGTAGCGGGGGGGTACAATGAGCAGTTCTTC. Encoded protein: CASSLAVAGGYNEQFF.

The chain recombines TRBV2 with TRBJ2-7; D might be TRBD1 or TRBD2, each matching 6 bases. The germline CDR1 and CDR2 sequences are SNHLY and FYNNEI. Trimming removed 9 bases from V and 0 bases from J, with 12 bases in between. The CDR3 spans 13 residues. The CDR3 region has the DNA TGTGCCAGTGGGGGGACATTCTCCTACGAGCAGTACTTC. It is translated as CASGGTFSYEQYF.

The rearrangement links TRBV5-1 to TRBJ1-1; no reliable D call. Trimming took 3 bases from V and 4 from J, leaving 16 bases between them. Per germline, CDR1 SGHRS and CDR2 YFSETQ. This CDR3 is built from 15 residues. CDR3 protein: CASSSLQGGATEAFF. In DNA, the CDR3 is TGCGCCAGCAGCTCCCTCCAAGGAGGAGCCACTGAAGCTTTCTTT.

Remarks on this clone: Possible read error: a much larger clone is one base away. The V and J genes are TRBV6-6 and TRBJ1-1; D is uncertain. Germline-derived CDR1 and CDR2 are MNHNY and SVGAGI (reference sequence). V was trimmed by 0 bases and J by 0 bases, leaving 2 bases between them. This CDR3 comprises 13 residues. In nucleotides, the CDR3 is TGTGCCAGCAGTTACTCGATGAACACTGAAGCTTTCTTT. It encodes CASSYSMNTEAFF.

V usage is TRBV4-1 and J usage is TRBJ2-7, with TRBD1 matching 7 bases. The germline V gene encodes CDR1 MGHRA and CDR2 YSYEKL. The CDR3 covers 17 residues. Trimming cost V 4 bases and J 2 bases; bases outside gene matches: 14. CDR3 in amino acids: CASSRLWTGGGTYEQYF. The CDR3 region has the DNA TGCGCCAGCAGCCGCTTGTGGACAGGTGGGGGTACCTACGAGCAGTACTTC.

The chain uses TRBV5-4 and TRBJ1-6, with D maybe TRBD1 (5 bases). The ends were cut back, 4 bases at V and 8 bases at J, with 16 bases in the middle. This CDR3 is 15 amino acids long. Germline assignment: CDR1 SGHNT and CDR2 YYREEE (reference sequence). The CDR3 protein is CASSPIPGRDSPLHF. The CDR3 DNA reads as TGTGCCAGCAGCCCAATCCCAGGGCGTGATTCACCCCTCCACTTT.